The 32 T cell receptor beta chains in this list originate from one sample, sequenced in a study of a mutant IDH1 vaccine in newly diagnosed glioma. No antigen is known for these receptors. The repertoire was sequenced with immunoSEQ multiplex PCR; TCRdb's copy has only in-frame clones and lacks some. The table includes about 32,000 clones, roughly 75% detected once. Time point noted: week 35, safety follow-up. The vaccine gave 300 ug of a 20-mer mutant IDH1 peptide subcutaneously per dose. The specimen comprised PBMCs, sampled from a glioma patient whose treatment included an IDH1 peptide vaccine. Receptor source: a man aged 40-49 years with glioma. Some clones in this sample may be carry-over from other donors' samples.

The chain employs TRBV11-3 and TRBJ1-6; D is unresolved. Germline lookup yields CDR1 SGHNT and CDR2 YENEEA. The CDR3 totals 13 residues. Trimming cost V 5 bases and J 7 bases, with 9 bases left between them. CDR3 in DNA: TGTGCCAGCAGCCAACGACAAAATTCACCCCTCCACTTT. Translating gives CASSQRQNSPLHF.

This CDR3 is CAVTGAASSNSPLHF. Here the CDR3 DNA reads TGTGCCGTCACGGGGGCAGCGTCGTCGAATTCACCCCTCCACTTT. V and J are TRBV10-3 and TRBJ1-6, with D possibly TRBD1 on 6 matching bases. Trimming took 11 bases from V and 7 from J, leaving 21 bases between them. Germline CDR1 ENHRY, CDR2 SYGVKD. The CDR3 contains 15 residues.

V and J are TRBV7-8 and TRBJ1-1; 8 bases match TRBD1. V shed 1 base and J 6 bases; nucleotides not matched to a gene: 4. This CDR3 has 14 amino acids. Germline V gives CDR1 SGHVS, CDR2 FQNEAQ. Here the CDR3 DNA reads TGTGCCAGCAGCTTAGAAGGGACAGGTCCTGAAGCTTTCTTT. Translation gives CASSLEGTGPEAFF.

J is TRBJ2-7 and V is TRBV6-1; D is unclear. Germline V gene sequence: CDR1 MNHNS, CDR2 SASEGT. V was cut by 6 bases and J by 2 bases, with 5 bases left in between. CDR3 size: 11 residues. CDR3 sequence reads: CASRLTYEQYF. For the CDR3, the DNA is TGTGCCAGCAGACTGACCTACGAGCAGTACTTC.

This clone came up once. V gene TRBV2 combines with J gene TRBJ1-1; tentatively, D is TRBD1 (5 bases). CDR1 SNHLY and CDR2 FYNNEI come from the germline V gene. The CDR3 totals 13 residues. Trimming removed 2 bases at V and 4 bases at J, with 8 bases between. DNA of the CDR3: TGTGCCAGCAGTGAAAGGACATCCACTGAAGCTTTCTTT. As protein: CASSERTSTEAFF.

The chain couples TRBV7-9 to TRBJ2-7; D is uncertain. This CDR3 region has 13 residues. Germline CDR1 reads SEHNR; CDR2 reads FQNEAQ (reference sequence). With 6 bases removed from V and 2 bases from J, the gap between germline ends came to 11 bases. As DNA, the CDR3 is TGTGCCAGCAGTCTCGAGGTCCCCTACGAGCAGTACTTC. It is translated as CASSLEVPYEQYF.

J is TRBJ2-3 and V is TRBV5-4; the D gene is possibly TRBD2 (7 bases). The germline V gene encodes CDR1 SGHNT and CDR2 YYREEE (reference sequence). The CDR3 is 14 amino acids. The CDR3 loop reads CAEGGQSNTDTQYF. In nucleotides, the CDR3 is TGTGCGGAGGGGGGGCAGTCTAACACAGATACGCAGTATTTT. Based on the CDR3 plus reference TRBV5-4 and TRBJ2-3, the full variable domain is ETGVTQSPTHLIKTRGQQVTLRCSSQSGHNTVSWYQQALGQGPQFIFQYYREEENGRGNFPPRFSGLQFPNYSSELNVNALELDDSALYLCAEGGQSNTDTQYFGPGTRLTVL.

The rearrangement links TRBV6-5 to TRBJ2-2, with 7 positions matching TRBD2. The junction had 9 bases not matched to a gene; V was cut back by 0 bases and J by 8 bases. Germline loops: CDR1 MNHEY, CDR2 SVGAGI. This CDR3 contains 16 residues. CDR3 DNA sequence: TGTGCCAGCAGTTACTCGATTACGGGAGGAGTGGGGGAGCTGTTTTTT. Translating gives CASSYSITGGVGELFF.

This chain connects TRBV5-1 to TRBJ2-2, with D tentatively TRBD1 (5 bases). The germline gives CDR1 SGHRS, CDR2 YFSETQ. The CDR3 length is 18 residues. Trimming shortened V by 4 bases and J by 6 bases, and 25 bases separated the two germline ends. The chain's CDR3 is CASSRRMGTTVGPGELFF. The CDR3 coding sequence is TGCGCCAGCAGCCGACGGATGGGAACGACAGTCGGTCCCGGGGAGCTGTTTTTT.

The chain is built from TRBV30 and TRBJ2-7, with TRBD2 as a possible D gene (5 bases). V was clipped by 0 bases and J by 9 bases, with 12 bases between them. The CDR3 has 12 residues. CDR1 GTSNPN and CDR2 SVGIG come from the germline V gene (reference sequence). This CDR3 reads CAWSVPGKGQYF. In DNA form, the CDR3 reads TGTGCCTGGAGTGTACCCGGGAAGGGGCAGTACTTC.

The J gene is TRBJ1-4, the V gene TRBV13; unclear D gene. The CDR3 has 14 amino acids. Germline V gives CDR1 PRHDT, CDR2 FYEKMQ (reference sequence). Trimming cost V 3 bases and J 3 bases, with 8 bases left between them. CDR3 nucleotide sequence: TGTGCCAGCAGCTTGGAGGGATCTAATGAAAAACTGTTTTTT. The encoded protein is CASSLEGSNEKLFF.

The chain links TRBV30 to TRBJ2-1; 10 bases are shared with TRBD2. The V gene end was trimmed by 4 bases and the J gene end by 8 bases; junction bases not matched to a gene: 8. The CDR3 consists of 14 residues. Germline V lookup: CDR1 GTSNPN, CDR2 SVGIG (reference sequence). CDR3 in DNA: TGTGCCTGGATGGTAGCGGGGGGCATGTATGAGCAGTTCTTC. Translation gives CAWMVAGGMYEQFF. Looking up the rest from reference TRBV30 and TRBJ2-1 gives the full variable domain: SQTIHQWPATLVQPVGSPLSLECTVEGTSNPNLYWYRQAAGRGLQLLFYSVGIGQISSEVPQNLSASRPQDRQFILSSKKLLLSDSGFYLCAWMVAGGMYEQFFGPGTRLTVL.

This chain connects TRBV29-1 to TRBJ2-1, with TRBD1 matching over 7 bases. CDR1 is SQVTM, CDR2 ANQGSEA, per germline. The V and J ends lost 3 bases and 5 bases, in that order; junction bases with no gene match: 10. The CDR3 consists of 15 residues. As DNA, the CDR3 is TGCAGCGTTGAGATCGGCGGACAGGTCGACAATGAGCAGTTCTTC. Translated, it gives CSVEIGGQVDNEQFF.

The CDR3 DNA reads as TGTGCCAGCAGTGACCCATCGGGCAATCAGCCCCAGCATTTT. Translation gives CASSDPSGNQPQHF. The rearrangement links TRBV2 to TRBJ1-5; D uncertain. Germline-derived CDR1 and CDR2 are SNHLY and FYNNEI. This CDR3 is 14 amino acids long. Trimming took off 3 bases at V and 2 bases at J, with 8 bases between the two ends.

This clone was observed a single time. V is TRBV6-5 and J is TRBJ1-5; D is unclear. Trimming left V 2 bases short and J 2 bases short, with 7 bases between. CDR3 length: 14 residues. Germline V gene data show CDR1 as MNHEY and CDR2 as SVGAGI. The CDR3 region is CASSYIRGNQPQHF. The CDR3 nucleotides read TGTGCCAGCAGTTACATCCGGGGCAATCAGCCCCAGCATTTT.

This clone was seen just once. The chain couples TRBV30 to TRBJ2-7; D is undetermined. The length of the CDR3 is 11 residues. V dropped 4 bases and J dropped 3 bases, with 7 bases sitting between them. Germline-derived CDR1 and CDR2 are GTSNPN and SVGIG (reference sequence). CDR3 protein: CAWNKGYEQYF. DNA of the CDR3: TGTGCCTGGAATAAGGGCTACGAGCAGTACTTC.

The V call is TRBV2, the J call TRBJ1-4; D is unresolved. V was shortened by 6 bases and J by 8 bases, with 16 bases between the two germline ends. This CDR3 is built from 14 residues. Germline-derived CDR1 and CDR2 are SNHLY and FYNNEI. In nucleotides, the CDR3 is TGTGCCAGCAGCATGGACGCACGCAAAGAAAAACTGTTTTTT. Amino acid sequence: CASSMDARKEKLFF.

This clone has only one observation. The chain couples TRBV28 to TRBJ2-3; 7 nucleotides agree with TRBD2. CDR3 length: 14 amino acids. Trimming removed 3 bases from V and 3 bases from J; junction bases left unmatched: 3. Germline CDR1 is MDHEN and CDR2 is SYDVKM. CDR3 protein: CASSLGRVTDTQYF. CDR3 in DNA: TGTGCCAGCAGTTTGGGGAGGGTGACAGATACGCAGTATTTT.

The chain recombines TRBV7-2 with TRBJ1-5; 8 nucleotides line up with TRBD1. The CDR3 has 14 residues. V shed 4 bases and J 7 bases; nucleotides not matched to a gene: 6. Germline V CDR1 and CDR2: SGHTA, FQGNSA. The CDR3 sequence: CASSSRQGPQPQHF. The CDR3 region has the DNA TGTGCCAGCAGCTCCCGACAGGGGCCCCAGCCCCAGCATTTT.

This clone has a handful of counts. The CDR3 is CASRPQGAVLYEQYF. CDR3 DNA sequence: TGTGCCAGCAGACCCCAGGGGGCGGTGCTCTACGAGCAGTACTTC. This chain links TRBV6-6 with TRBJ2-7, with 8 bases matching TRBD1. Germline assignment: CDR1 MNHNY and CDR2 SVGAGI (reference sequence). The CDR3 is 15 residues long. V shed 6 bases and J 3 bases; nucleotides not matched to a gene: 10.

The chain joins TRBV7-8 to TRBJ1-6; 8 bases are shared with TRBD1. V lost 5 bases, J lost 7 bases, and 7 bases stayed unmatched. CDR1 is SGHVS and CDR2 is FQNEAQ in the germline V gene. The CDR3 contains 15 residues. The CDR3 DNA is TGTGCCAGCAGCCCGGGACAGGCGGAGAATTCACCCCTCCACTTT. Translation: CASSPGQAENSPLHF.

Only one count was recorded for this clone. The chain employs TRBV10-3 and TRBJ1-1; unclear D gene. The germline V and J ends were trimmed by 3 bases and 0 bases, with 8 bases remaining between them. CDR1 ENHRY and CDR2 SYGVKD come from the germline V gene. The CDR3 runs 14 residues. For the CDR3, the DNA is TGTGCCATCAGTGATTGGTCAATGAACACTGAAGCTTTCTTT. Amino acids: CAISDWSMNTEAFF.

This chain uses TRBV30 with TRBJ1-5, with unresolved D. The CDR3 loop spans 15 amino acids. The germline V gene encodes CDR1 GTSNPN and CDR2 SVGIG (reference sequence). Trimming pared 0 bases from V and 1 base from J, leaving 10 bases between. Written as DNA, the CDR3 is TGTGCCTGGAGTGTAAGCTTTGGCAGCAATCAGCCCCAGCATTTT. It encodes CAWSVSFGSNQPQHF. The full variable domain, rest sourced from reference TRBV30 and TRBJ1-5, is SQTIHQWPATLVQPVGSPLSLECTVEGTSNPNLYWYRQAAGRGLQLLFYSVGIGQISSEVPQNLSASRPQDRQFILSSKKLLLSDSGFYLCAWSVSFGSNQPQHFGDGTRLSIL.

The chain uses TRBV10-3 and TRBJ2-1, with a possible D match to TRBD1 (6 bases). CDR3 length: 15 residues. Trimming pared 6 bases from V and 0 bases from J, leaving 12 bases between. CDR1 ENHRY and CDR2 SYGVKD come from the germline V gene. CDR3 sequence (DNA): TGTGCCATCAGCTCAGGGGATTACTCCTACAATGAGCAGTTCTTC. It encodes CAISSGDYSYNEQFF.

The chain couples TRBV5-1 to TRBJ1-1, with no clear D. The germline V and J ends were trimmed by 2 bases and 3 bases, with 11 bases remaining between them. The germline V gene has CDR1 SGHRS and CDR2 YFSETQ. The CDR3 is 14 residues long. The CDR3 DNA reads TGCGCCAGCAGCTTCTCCCCCCGGGACACTGAAGCTTTCTTT. Protein sequence: CASSFSPRDTEAFF.

CDR3 DNA: TGTGCCAGCAGCTTAGGACAGGGGGCAGGACAGCCCCAGCATTTT. Protein sequence: CASSLGQGAGQPQHF. The chain is built from TRBV7-6 and TRBJ1-5; 10 nucleotides align to TRBD1. The CDR3 has 15 residues. J lost 7 bases, V lost 1 base, and 4 bases had no gene match. From germline, CDR1 is SGHVS and CDR2 FNYEAQ.

This clone has just a few counts. The chain links TRBV18 to TRBJ1-5; D is ambiguous. Germline V gene data show CDR1 as KGHSH and CDR2 as LQKENI. V was trimmed by 5 bases and J by 0 bases, leaving 8 bases between them. The CDR3 is 14 residues long. The CDR3 spells CASSGDVSNQPQHF. Written as DNA, the CDR3 is TGTGCCAGCTCAGGAGACGTTAGCAATCAGCCCCAGCATTTT.

This clone has only a few counts. The sample carries other DNA sequences with the same CDR3. The rearrangement uses TRBV9 and TRBJ2-5; D may match TRBD1 or TRBD2 (5 bases each). Trimming removed 0 bases at V and 0 bases at J, with 6 bases between. This CDR3 has 14 residues. CDR1 SGDLS and CDR2 YYNGEE come from the germline V gene. CDR3 region: CASSVGGNQETQYF. CDR3 DNA sequence: TGTGCCAGCAGCGTAGGGGGGAACCAAGAGACCCAGTACTTC.

This clone was picked up one time. The J gene is TRBJ1-2, the V gene TRBV5-1; tentative D call: TRBD1 (6 bases). The CDR3 sequence is 14 residues long. The germline gives CDR1 SGHRS, CDR2 YFSETQ. The V end lost 2 bases, the J end lost 4 bases, and 12 bases lay between the germline ends. The CDR3: CASSFQDSPYGYTF. In DNA form, the CDR3 reads TGCGCCAGCAGCTTTCAGGACAGTCCCTATGGCTACACCTTC.

The gene calls are TRBV28 and TRBJ2-7; possibly TRBD1 or TRBD2 for D (6 bases each). Germline CDR1 is MDHEN and CDR2 is SYDVKM. The CDR3 sequence is 16 residues long. Between the trimmed V and J ends, which lost 5 bases and 4 bases, there was a span of 21 bases. DNA of the CDR3: TGTGCCAGCAGTCCCCGAGGGGCGGGACAACATTACGAGCAGTACTTC. Its translation is CASSPRGAGQHYEQYF.

This chain uses TRBV6-1 with TRBJ1-5, with 7 bases that match TRBD1. V shed 8 bases, J shed 5 bases, and the junction held 12 bases outside the gene matches. The CDR3 runs to 15 residues. Germline CDR1 MNHNS, CDR2 SASEGT. The CDR3 DNA follows: TGTGCCAGCCGAGGGGGCAGGGCCTTAGATCAGCCCCAGCATTTT. It is translated as CASRGGRALDQPQHF.

The V and J genes are TRBV19 and TRBJ2-3; 12 bases are shared with TRBD2. CDR3 length: 17 residues. Unmatched junction bases numbered 8, after V lost 5 bases and J lost 2 bases. Germline CDR1 and CDR2: LNHDA and SQIVND (reference sequence). The chain's CDR3 is CASSVGRTSGITDTQYF. CDR3 bases: TGTGCCAGTAGTGTGGGTCGGACTAGCGGGATCACAGATACGCAGTATTTT.